Listed here are 30 T cell receptor beta chains from one sample, sequenced in a study of blood T cell repertoires in COVID-19. Assay used: immunoSEQ multiplex PCR; TCRdb lists only in-frame clones, some missing. The data contain approximately 330,000 clones, over 80% of them seen just once; the ten biggest clones take up roughly a tenth. The sequencing sample was made of peripheral blood. These receptors all stem from a man younger than 40 with COVID-19, enrolled during active disease.

The chain links TRBV27 to TRBJ1-2; D ambiguous. Per the germline V gene, CDR1 is MNHEY and CDR2 is SMNVEV (reference sequence). This CDR3 comprises 13 residues. V shed 4 bases and J shed 0 bases, with 6 bases lying between them. CDR3 bases: TGTGCCAGCAGTTCGTCAGCTAACTATGGCTACACCTTC. This sequence encodes CASSSSANYGYTF.

V gene TRBV27 combines with J gene TRBJ1-6; D gene ambiguous. Trimming cost V 2 bases and J 4 bases, with 6 bases left between them. Germline CDR1 MNHEY, CDR2 SMNVEV (reference sequence). CDR3 length: 14 residues. CDR3 DNA: TGTGCCAGCAGTTTACGGGATTATAATTCACCCCTCCACTTT. Translated: CASSLRDYNSPLHF.

The V and J genes are TRBV12-3 or TRBV12-4 and TRBJ2-3; D gene unclear. The CDR3 is made up of 10 amino acids. Trimming left V 5 bases short and J 5 bases short, with 2 bases between. The CDR3 spells CASSRDTQYF. CDR3 nucleotide sequence: TGTGCCAGCAGTCGAGATACGCAGTATTTT.

The V gene is TRBV6-4, the J gene TRBJ2-3; TRBD2 matches 11 bases. Trimming removed 6 bases from V and 4 bases from J; junction bases left unmatched: 6. CDR3 length: 15 amino acids. CDR1 is MRHNA, CDR2 SNTAGT, per germline. The CDR3: CASSPLAGDADTQYF. The CDR3 DNA reads TGTGCCAGCAGCCCACTAGCGGGAGATGCAGATACGCAGTATTTT.

As DNA, the CDR3 is TGTGCCAGCAGTCCTAGCCGGCTCTACGAGCAGTACTTC. Protein: CASSPSRLYEQYF. V gene TRBV12-3 or TRBV12-4 combines with J gene TRBJ2-7, with D possibly TRBD2 on 5 matching bases. The CDR3 is 13 amino acids. The V end lost 5 bases, the J end lost 3 bases, and 11 bases lay between the germline ends.

J is TRBJ1-1 and V is TRBV5-1; D unresolved. The CDR3 spans 13 residues. Per the germline V gene, CDR1 is SGHRS and CDR2 is YFSETQ. V was trimmed by 3 bases and J by 4 bases, leaving 10 bases between them. The CDR3 spells CASSSYQVTEAFF. DNA for the CDR3: TGCGCCAGCAGCTCATATCAGGTCACTGAAGCTTTCTTT.

The V gene is TRBV3-1 (or the pseudogene TRBV3-2), the J gene TRBJ2-2; D gene unclear. This CDR3 spans 13 amino acids. Trimming removed 4 bases at V and 1 base at J, with 4 bases between. CDR1 is LGHDT, CDR2 YNNKEL, per germline (reference sequence). The CDR3 sequence: CASSPLNTGELFF. The CDR3 bases are TGTGCCAGCAGCCCCCTGAACACCGGGGAGCTGTTTTTT.

This chain links TRBV4-1 with TRBJ2-1, with 9 bases matching TRBD1. Germline lookup yields CDR1 MGHRA and CDR2 YSYEKL. The trim removed 4 bases at V and 6 bases at J, leaving 4 bases unmatched. This CDR3 is built from 14 residues. CDR3 protein: CASSLGTGLNEQFF. For the CDR3, the DNA is TGCGCCAGCAGCCTTGGGACAGGGCTCAATGAGCAGTTCTTC.

About this clone: The same CDR3 arises from other DNA sequences in this sample as well. V and J are TRBV27 and TRBJ2-1; D possibly corresponds to TRBD2 (6 bases). Deletions cut 2 bases from V and 0 bases from J, with 8 bases between. Germline loops: CDR1 MNHEY, CDR2 SMNVEV (reference sequence). CDR3 length: 15 residues. The CDR3 region is CASSLAGSSYNEQFF. CDR3 nucleotide sequence: TGTGCCAGCAGTTTAGCGGGAAGCTCCTACAATGAGCAGTTCTTC.

The genes are TRBV7-6 and TRBJ2-2; 8 bases match TRBD1. The V gene's germline CDR1 is SGHVS and CDR2 FNYEAQ. The length of the CDR3 is 16 residues. Unmatched junction bases numbered 10, after V lost 5 bases and J lost 5 bases. CDR3 region: CASSKTGVTSTGELFF. The CDR3 DNA is TGTGCCAGCAGCAAGACAGGGGTTACTTCTACCGGGGAGCTGTTTTTT.

This sequence joins TRBV27 and TRBJ1-5, with 8 bases lining up with TRBD1. The germline V gene encodes CDR1 MNHEY and CDR2 SMNVEV (reference sequence). The ends lost 5 bases at V and 3 bases at J; junction bases unmatched: 12. The CDR3 contains 17 residues. The CDR3 loop is CASSPLGQGRANQPQHF. The CDR3 DNA reads as TGTGCCAGCAGTCCCCTTGGACAGGGAAGGGCCAATCAGCCCCAGCATTTT.

The CDR3, as DNA: TGTGCCAGCAGCTTGGGCGGGATTTCCTACAATGAGCAGTTCTTC. Its protein product is CASSLGGISYNEQFF. This chain links TRBV11-2 with TRBJ2-1, with a possible D match to TRBD2 (6 bases). The CDR3 is made up of 15 amino acids. V was clipped by 3 bases and J by 1 base, with 10 bases between them. Germline V gives CDR1 SGHAT, CDR2 FQNNGV. The variable domain in full, with the rest retrieved from reference TRBV11-2 and TRBJ2-1, is EAGVAQSPRYKIIEKRQSVAFWCNPISGHATLYWYQQILGQGPKLLIQFQNNGVVDDSQLPKDRFSAERLKGVDSTLKIQPAKLEDSAVYLCASSLGGISYNEQFFGPGTRLTVL.

The rearrangement uses TRBV5-1 and TRBJ2-3; a possible D gene is TRBD1 (5 bases). The V end lost 0 bases, the J end lost 2 bases, and 10 bases lay between the germline ends. The CDR3 covers 15 residues. Germline V gene lookup returns CDR1 SGHRS and CDR2 YFSETQ. CDR3 in amino acids: CASSLVRGHTDTQYF. The CDR3 coding sequence is TGCGCCAGCAGCTTGGTAAGGGGTCACACAGATACGCAGTATTTT.

The gene calls are TRBV6-2 or TRBV6-3 and TRBJ2-7, with 8 bases fitting TRBD2. The CDR3 totals 16 residues. V was clipped by 5 bases and J by 3 bases; unmatched bases: 12. In germline, CDR1 is MNHEY, CDR2 SVGEGT. CDR3 nucleotide sequence: TGTGCCAGCAGTGGTCCGACGGGAGGGACGATCTACGAGCAGTACTTC. Amino acids: CASSGPTGGTIYEQYF.

The chain employs TRBV3-1 (or the pseudogene TRBV3-2) and TRBJ1-2; 10 bases map to TRBD1. V dropped 4 bases and J dropped 2; count of bases not matched to a gene: 4. The CDR3 loop spans 15 amino acids. Germline V lookup: CDR1 LGHDT, CDR2 YNNKEL (reference sequence). The CDR3: CASSPRDRGNYGYTF. CDR3 nucleotide sequence: TGTGCCAGCAGCCCCCGGGACAGGGGAAACTATGGCTACACCTTC.

The chain carries TRBV7-9 and TRBJ1-5; a weak D match, TRBD1 (5 bases). Germline V gene lookup returns CDR1 SEHNR and CDR2 FQNEAQ (reference sequence). The CDR3 covers 15 residues. Between the trimmed V and J ends, which lost 1 base and 7 bases, there was a span of 14 bases. In nucleotides, the CDR3 is TGTGCCAGCAGCTTAGGGGATGGGGCGCGACAGCCCCAGCATTTT. Translated, it gives CASSLGDGARQPQHF.

The chain is built from TRBV5-6 and TRBJ2-7; 7 nucleotides align to TRBD2. The V gene's germline CDR1 is SGHDT and CDR2 YYEEEE. This CDR3 has 15 residues. Trimming cost V 0 bases and J 6 bases; bases outside gene matches: 9. CDR3 sequence: CASSLGGRAFGEQYF. The CDR3 DNA reads TGTGCCAGCAGCTTGGGGGGGAGGGCCTTCGGCGAGCAGTACTTC.

The gene calls are TRBV6-2 or TRBV6-3 and TRBJ2-7; D may be TRBD1 (6 bases). The CDR3 sequence is 13 residues long. Germline V gene lookup returns CDR1 MNHEY and CDR2 SVGEGT. Deletions cut 5 bases from V and 1 base from J, with 9 bases between. The CDR3 bases are TGTGCCAGCAGTGCCACAGGGTCCTACGAGCAGTACTTC. Its translation is CASSATGSYEQYF.

The CDR3 nucleotides read TGTGCCAGCAGAACCGACAGGACAGAGCCCCAGCATTTT. Amino acid sequence: CASRTDRTEPQHF. The J gene is TRBJ1-5, the V gene TRBV28, with D tentatively TRBD1 (6 bases). This CDR3 has 13 residues. Germline-derived CDR1 and CDR2 are MDHEN and SYDVKM. Between the trimmed V and J ends, which lost 6 bases and 8 bases, there was a span of 14 bases.

This sequence joins TRBV6-5 and TRBJ2-5; possible D gene TRBD2, 6 bases. The ends were cut back, 6 bases at V and 5 bases at J, with 19 bases in the middle. The CDR3 runs to 15 residues. Germline V gene lookup returns CDR1 MNHEY and CDR2 SVGAGI. The CDR3, as DNA: TGTGCCAGCAGCCTTGGGGGACTGTGGGGGGAGACCCAGTACTTC. Its translation is CASSLGGLWGETQYF.

V and J are TRBV5-5 and TRBJ2-1, with D unresolved. This CDR3 spans 15 amino acids. Looked up from germline, CDR1 is SGHKS and CDR2 is YYEKEE (reference sequence). The V and J ends lost 0 bases and 2 bases respectively, with 9 bases between them. The CDR3 DNA reads TGTGCCAGCAGCTTGGAATCTTCTACCTACAATGAGCAGTTCTTC. This translates into CASSLESSTYNEQFF. The variable domain in full, completed from reference TRBV5-5 and TRBJ2-1, reads DAGVTQSPTHLIKTRGQQVTLRCSPISGHKSVSWYQQVLGQGPQFIFQYYEKEERGRGNFPDRFSARQFPNYSSELNVNALLLGDSALYLCASSLESSTYNEQFFGPGTRLTVL.

The V and J genes are TRBV18 and TRBJ1-1, with no clear D. From germline, CDR1 is KGHSH and CDR2 LQKENI. Trimming left V 2 bases short and J 0 bases short, with 10 bases between. This CDR3 is built from 15 residues. DNA of the CDR3: TGTGCCAGCTCACCATCGGAGATAATGAACACTGAAGCTTTCTTT. It codes for CASSPSEIMNTEAFF.

The genes are TRBV11-2 and TRBJ2-5, with D maybe TRBD2 (6 bases). Per the germline V gene, CDR1 is SGHAT and CDR2 is FQNNGV. V gave up 3 bases and J gave up 2 bases, with 13 bases separating them. The CDR3 covers 15 residues. The CDR3 reads CASSFGGGRQETQYF. The CDR3 DNA sequence: TGTGCCAGCAGCTTTGGGGGTGGGAGGCAAGAGACCCAGTACTTC.

This clone was found many times. The chain has TRBV28 and TRBJ2-1; unclear D gene. Germline V lookup: CDR1 MDHEN, CDR2 SYDVKM. This CDR3 has 14 amino acids. V shed 6 bases and J shed 7 bases, with 16 bases lying between them. This chain's CDR3 is CASSLSRSQNEQFF. In DNA form, the CDR3 reads TGTGCCAGCAGCCTTTCTCGGTCCCAAAATGAGCAGTTCTTC.

The chain joins TRBV7-3 to TRBJ1-6; 7 nucleotides match TRBD1. The CDR3 is 13 residues long. Germline CDR1 reads SGHTA; CDR2 reads FQGTGA. The V segment lost 9 bases and the J segment 8 bases; nucleotides outside the gene matches: 7. CDR3 nucleotides: TGTGCCAGGATCACAGGGGTGGATTCACCCCTCCACTTT. It specifies CARITGVDSPLHF.

The chain employs TRBV20-1 and TRBJ2-7, with a tentative D call TRBD2 (5 bases). Per germline, CDR1 DFQATT and CDR2 SNEGSKA (reference sequence). This CDR3 contains 11 residues. Trimming stripped 6 bases from V and 3 bases from J, with 9 bases between. The CDR3 DNA follows: TGCAGTGCCCCCCGGGGCTACGAGCAGTACTTC. Translated, it gives CSAPRGYEQYF.

The chain joins TRBV6-5 to TRBJ1-4, with 7 bases fitting TRBD1. Per germline, CDR1 MNHEY and CDR2 SVGAGI. The length of the CDR3 is 13 residues. The V and J ends lost 8 bases and 8 bases, in that order; junction bases with no gene match: 8. The CDR3 DNA reads as TGTGCCAGCGGGGGACAGCCCCGGGAAAAACTGTTTTTT. Protein product: CASGGQPREKLFF.

The chain recombines TRBV14 with TRBJ1-2; 7 nucleotides agree with TRBD1. The CDR3 covers 17 residues. Losses at the gene ends were 1 base for V and 0 bases for J; bases not matched to a gene: 8. The germline gives CDR1 SGHDN, CDR2 FVKESK. In nucleotides, the CDR3 is TGTGCCAGCAGCCAAGCTCCTGGGGACAGTACTAACTATGGCTACACCTTC. It yields the protein CASSQAPGDSTNYGYTF.

This clone showed up just once. V and J are TRBV18 and TRBJ2-7; D may be TRBD2 (5 bases). Deletions cut 3 bases from V and 6 bases from J, with 15 bases between. This CDR3 spans 14 amino acids. Germline loops: CDR1 KGHSH, CDR2 LQKENI. In DNA, the CDR3 is TGTGCCAGCTCACCCAGGACTCTCTCGGGCGAGCAGTACTTC. Translating gives CASSPRTLSGEQYF.

The rearrangement uses TRBV7-8 and TRBJ2-1, with 15 nucleotides matching TRBD2. The V gene's germline CDR1 is SGHVS and CDR2 FQNEAQ. The CDR3 totals 17 residues. The junction had 10 bases not matched to a gene; V was cut back by 9 bases and J by 4 bases. CDR3 residues: CASMPGLAGGRYNEQFF. CDR3 nucleotide sequence: TGTGCCAGTATGCCGGGACTAGCGGGAGGCCGGTACAATGAGCAGTTCTTC.